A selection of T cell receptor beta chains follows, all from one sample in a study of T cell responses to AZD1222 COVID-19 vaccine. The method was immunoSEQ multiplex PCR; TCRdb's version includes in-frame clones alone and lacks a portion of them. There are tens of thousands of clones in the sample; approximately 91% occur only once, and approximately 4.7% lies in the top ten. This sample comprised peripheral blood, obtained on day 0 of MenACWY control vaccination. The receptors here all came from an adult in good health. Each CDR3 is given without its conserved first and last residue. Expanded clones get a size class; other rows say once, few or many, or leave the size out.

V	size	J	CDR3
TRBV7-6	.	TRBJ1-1	ASSPRGTGGTEAF
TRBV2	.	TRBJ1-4	ASSTLRTGRGEKLF
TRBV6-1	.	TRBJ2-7	ASSGTGGHEQY
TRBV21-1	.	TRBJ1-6	ASSKNRSSYNSPLH
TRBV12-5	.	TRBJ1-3	ASGLVLGGVSGNTIY
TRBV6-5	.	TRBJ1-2	ASSFFRGYGYT
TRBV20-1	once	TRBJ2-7	SASNGPAYEQY
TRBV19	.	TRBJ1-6	ASRRDRGRSPLH
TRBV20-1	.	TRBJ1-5	SASNRDREGYQPQH
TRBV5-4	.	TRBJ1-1	ASSSITGGTEAF